This note documents a single T cell receptor beta chain sequence. The V and J ends lost 2 bases and 3 bases respectively, with 7 bases between them. Looked up from germline, CDR1 is SGHVS and CDR2 is FNYEAQ. The CDR3 contains 13 residues. The data originate from a study of blood T cell repertoires in COVID-19. Measured with immunoSEQ multiplex PCR; TCRdb has only the in-frame clones, and not every one. Of about 130,000 clones in the sample, roughly 83% were seen once. The chain employs TRBV7-6 and TRBJ1-1, with D unresolved. What was sequenced was peripheral blood. This TCR derives from a woman aged 80 or over with acute or convalescent COVID-19. The CDR3 loop is CASSLRRDTEAFF. DNA for the CDR3: TGTGCCAGCAGCTTACGGCGGGACACTGAAGCTTTCTTT.